Sequencing of this TCR beta chain was carried out in a study of cytotoxic CD8 clonotypes in ibrutinib-treated CLL. Germline V gives CDR1 SGHDT, CDR2 YYEEEE. V lost 3 bases, J lost 1 base, and 7 bases lay in between. CDR3 length: 13 residues. Sequencing was designed to attain a depth spanning 1 in 200,000 to 1 in 1 million T cells. Sequencing was performed with immunoSEQ multiplex PCR; in TCRdb, only in-frame clones are kept and a portion is missing. The profile shows 68,000 or so clones, 68% of them singletons. This clone was counted many times. This specimen consisted of PBMCs, obtained after 12 months of ibrutinib treatment. This TCR derives from a human donor with chronic lymphocytic leukemia. The chain couples TRBV5-6 to TRBJ1-1; D gene unclear. The CDR3 here is CASSYFQNTEAFF. In DNA form, the CDR3 reads TGTGCCAGCAGCTACTTTCAGAACACTGAAGCTTTCTTT.